A single sample is the source of the 22 T cell receptor beta chains below, sequenced in a study of T-cell memory formation after mild COVID-19. TCRdb passed the 5' RACE reads through MiXCR, listing each CDR3 protein once. In the table there are about 430,000 distinct CDR3 sequences, about a sixth of which are singletons. Sequencing input: PBMCs or a T cell subset sorted from them (not recorded which). The receptors derive from a man aged 18 to 30 who had mild COVID-19 (a few samples of this study predate the infection). Cell type and time point are not known.

V gene TRBV6-7 combines with J gene TRBJ2-5, with D perhaps matching TRBD2 (7 bases). TRBV6-7 falls under the ORF class, with uncertain function. Trimming stripped 2 bases from V and 1 base from J, with 17 bases between. The CDR3 spans 17 residues. The DNA of the CDR3 is TGTGCCAGCAGTTACCCGATGGCGGGGGCGACCCAAGAGACCCAGTACTTC. As protein: CASSYPMAGATQETQYF.

The sample holds a few counts of this clonotype. The rearrangement uses TRBV20-1 and TRBJ2-2, with D possibly being TRBD1 (6 bases). V was trimmed by 8 bases and J by 2 bases, leaving 15 bases between them. Germline V gene sequence: CDR1 DFQATT, CDR2 SNEGSKA (reference sequence). The CDR3 consists of 14 residues. The CDR3 is CSTGTPKNTGELFF. DNA of the CDR3: TGCAGTACCGGGACACCCAAAAACACCGGGGAGCTGTTTTTT.

The V and J genes are TRBV27 and TRBJ1-1; 7 bases fit TRBD1. After removal of 3 bases from V and 4 bases from J, the junction contained 2 bases not matched to a gene. This CDR3 comprises 13 residues. Per the germline V gene, CDR1 is MNHEY and CDR2 is SMNVEV (reference sequence). The CDR3 region has the DNA TGTGCCAGCAGTTTCCGGGACAGCACTGAAGCTTTCTTT. Translation: CASSFRDSTEAFF.

This clonotype has ten or more counts. The V call is TRBV10-3, the J call TRBJ2-5, with D possibly TRBD1 on 5 matching bases. The CDR3 is made up of 14 amino acids. V was pared by 3 bases and J by 2 bases, with 10 bases between. CDR1 and CDR2 (germline): ENHRY, SYGVKD. The CDR3 nucleotides read TGTGCCATCAGTGACCCGACAGTACAAGAGACCCAGTACTTC. Translated: CAISDPTVQETQYF.

The chain links TRBV12-3 or TRBV12-4 to TRBJ2-3; 12 bases line up with TRBD2. V dropped 5 bases and J dropped 0; count of bases not matched to a gene: 6. This CDR3 comprises 17 residues. The CDR3 nucleotides read TGTGCCAGCAGTATAAGACTAGCGGGGGCCAGCACAGATACGCAGTATTTT. Its translation is CASSIRLAGASTDTQYF.

V usage is TRBV19 and J usage is TRBJ1-5, with D perhaps TRBD1 (5 bases). From germline, CDR1 is LNHDA and CDR2 SQIVND (reference sequence). The V gene lost 7 bases and the J gene lost 1 base, with 14 bases spanning the gap. The CDR3 covers 15 residues. This CDR3 is CASNRGGESNQPQHF. CDR3 nucleotides: TGTGCCAGTAACCGCGGGGGAGAGAGCAATCAGCCCCAGCATTTT.

This clonotype appeared a few times. The V call is TRBV6-5, the J call TRBJ2-5; unclear D gene. From germline, CDR1 is MNHEY and CDR2 SVGAGI. This CDR3 has 14 residues. Trimming took 4 bases from V and 4 from J, leaving 13 bases between them. The chain's CDR3 is CASSLDLSGETQYF. The CDR3 DNA reads TGTGCCAGCAGTTTAGACCTTTCCGGAGAGACCCAGTACTTC.

This chain links TRBV18 with TRBJ2-1; 7 bases are shared with TRBD2. The germline V gene encodes CDR1 KGHSH and CDR2 LQKENI. This CDR3 contains 14 residues. The V gene end was trimmed by 8 bases and the J gene end by 8 bases; junction bases not matched to a gene: 12. CDR3 residues: CASPWRGGFDEQFF. The CDR3 nucleotides read TGTGCCAGCCCCTGGAGGGGAGGGTTTGATGAGCAGTTCTTC. The full variable domain, completed using reference TRBV18 and TRBJ2-1, is NAGVMQNPRHLVRRRGQEARLRCSPMKGHSHVYWYRQLPEEGLKFMVYLQKENIIDESGMPKERFSAEFPKEGPSILRIQQVVRGDSAAYFCASPWRGGFDEQFFGPGTRLTVL.

The table lists this clonotype with a few counts. The CDR3 loop is CASSRDRETDTQYF. The CDR3 DNA is TGCGCCAGCAGTCGGGACAGGGAGACAGATACGCAGTATTTT. This chain links TRBV5-1 with TRBJ2-3, with TRBD1 matching 9 bases. The CDR3 runs 14 residues. The J segment lost 3 bases and the V segment lost 5 bases, leaving 4 bases of the junction unmatched. CDR1 and CDR2 (germline): SGHRS, YFSETQ.

CDR3 region: CATNLLQSVSTDTQYF. The CDR3 bases are TGTGCCACCAACTTACTACAGAGCGTATCCACAGATACGCAGTATTTT. The chain carries TRBV7-6 and TRBJ2-3, with D unclear. Germline loops: CDR1 SGHVS, CDR2 FNYEAQ. V was shortened by 10 bases and J by 2 bases, with 22 bases between the two germline ends. The CDR3 sequence is 16 residues long.

This clonotype was observed a handful of times. The chain recombines TRBV11-2 with TRBJ2-3, with a weak D call TRBD2 (6 bases). In germline, CDR1 is SGHAT, CDR2 FQNNGV. This CDR3 is built from 15 residues. Deletions cut 7 bases from V and 6 bases from J, with 20 bases between. CDR3 DNA: TGTGCCAGCAACCAGGGAGGCTCACCTGGGGATACGCAGTATTTT. The encoded protein is CASNQGGSPGDTQYF.

The rearrangement uses TRBV7-6 and TRBJ2-5; TRBD1 might be the D (7 bases). The CDR3 spans 15 residues. From germline, CDR1 is SGHVS and CDR2 FNYEAQ. The ends were cut back, 2 bases at V and 4 bases at J, with 14 bases in the middle. CDR3 amino acids: CASSLRQGGGETQYF. CDR3 coding DNA: TGTGCCAGCAGCTTACGTCAGGGGGGAGGAGAGACCCAGTACTTC.

As for this clonotype: Since a much larger clone is just one base distant, this may be a read error. The chain links TRBV6-2 or TRBV6-3 to TRBJ2-7; a possible D gene is TRBD1 (5 bases). V shed 6 bases and J shed 2 bases, with 11 bases lying between them. Germline CDR1 is MNHEY and CDR2 is SVGEGT. The CDR3 runs to 13 residues. This CDR3 reads CASRPTDTYEQYV. The CDR3 bases are TGTGCCAGCAGGCCCACGGACACCTACGAGCAGTACGTC.

This clonotype was seen more than once but under ten times. V and J are TRBV4-3 and TRBJ2-7, with D maybe TRBD1 (5 bases). V gave up 1 base and J gave up 2 bases, with 9 bases separating them. Germline V gene lookup returns CDR1 LGHNA and CDR2 YSLEER. This CDR3 comprises 14 residues. CDR3 protein: CASSQVAGTYEQYF. The CDR3 DNA reads TGCGCCAGCAGCCAAGTTGCAGGGACCTACGAGCAGTACTTC.

This clonotype turned up a few times. The chain employs TRBV7-9 and TRBJ1-2, with D unclear. Germline CDR1 SEHNR, CDR2 FQNEAQ (reference sequence). The CDR3 sequence is 13 residues long. Between the trimmed V and J ends, which lost 5 bases and 0 bases, there was a span of 7 bases. The CDR3 nucleotides read TGTGCCAGCAGCGGGGTTTCTAACTATGGCTACACCTTC. Encoded protein: CASSGVSNYGYTF. Filled out from reference TRBV7-9 and TRBJ1-2, the complete variable domain reads DTGVSQNPRHKITKRGQNVTFRCDPISEHNRLYWYRQTLGQGPEFLTYFQNEAQLEKSRLLSDRFSAERPKGSFSTLEIQRTEQGDSAMYLCASSGVSNYGYTFGSGTRLTVV.

This clonotype has just a few counts. The chain couples TRBV20-1 to TRBJ1-1; 7 nucleotides match TRBD1. Trimming took 5 bases from V and 5 from J; bases not matched to a gene: 5. Germline loops: CDR1 DFQATT, CDR2 SNEGSKA (reference sequence). This CDR3 has 12 residues. The CDR3 protein is CSAGGGKTEAFF. The CDR3 DNA is TGCAGTGCTGGAGGGGGCAAGACTGAAGCTTTCTTT.

There are a few counts of this clonotype. The rearrangement uses TRBV20-1 and TRBJ2-2, with a weak D call TRBD2 (5 bases). Germline-derived CDR1 and CDR2 are DFQATT and SNEGSKA (reference sequence). Trimming removed 5 bases from V and 5 bases from J, with 18 bases in between. There are 15 residues in the CDR3. The CDR3, as DNA: TGCAGTGCTGTAAGAGCGGATCGAGGAACCGGGGAGCTGTTTTTT. Translated, it gives CSAVRADRGTGELFF.

V and J are TRBV28 and TRBJ1-2; 9 nucleotides align to TRBD1. Germline lookup yields CDR1 MDHEN and CDR2 SYDVKM. V gave up 10 bases and J gave up 1 base; unmatched junction bases: 19. This CDR3 is built from 18 residues. CDR3 DNA: TGTGCCATCCCATCATCGGCCGGACAGGGGTCCCATAACTATGGCTACACCTTC. It codes for CAIPSSAGQGSHNYGYTF.

This clonotype was recorded a few times. The V gene is TRBV28, the J gene TRBJ2-7, with D possibly being TRBD1 (6 bases). This CDR3 comprises 14 residues. Germline V gene data show CDR1 as MDHEN and CDR2 as SYDVKM. Trimming removed 2 bases at V and 4 bases at J, with 12 bases between. CDR3 bases: TGTGCCAGCAGTTTAGACAGGTCCGCATACGAGCAGTACGTC. Residues: CASSLDRSAYEQYV.

The sample holds a few counts of this clonotype. CDR3 sequence (DNA): TGCAGTGCTAGAGATGGGCCCCGCGGCAGGAAGAATGAGCAGTTCTTC. Encoded protein: CSARDGPRGRKNEQFF. The rearrangement links TRBV20-1 to TRBJ2-1; no reliable D call. Trimming pared 0 bases from V and 7 bases from J, leaving 19 bases between. From germline, CDR1 is DFQATT and CDR2 SNEGSKA (reference sequence). The CDR3 has 16 residues.

The rearrangement links TRBV7-8 to TRBJ2-2; 8 nucleotides match TRBD1. From germline, CDR1 is SGHVS and CDR2 FQNEAQ. This CDR3 is built from 15 residues. The V gene end was trimmed by 5 bases and the J gene end by 5 bases; junction bases not matched to a gene: 7. The CDR3 region has the DNA TGTGCCAGCAGCGGAAGACAGGGGTGGACCGGGGAGCTGTTTTTT. Translated: CASSGRQGWTGELFF.

This clonotype was seen only a few times. The chain combines TRBV20-1 with TRBJ2-2, with 7 bases identical to TRBD2. Trimming at V came to 5 bases and at J to 5 bases, leaving 8 bases not matched to a gene. Germline assignment: CDR1 DFQATT and CDR2 SNEGSKA (reference sequence). The CDR3 is 14 residues long. In DNA, the CDR3 is TGCAGTGCTCCTAGCGCCGGGGGGACCGGGGAGCTGTTTTTT. It yields the protein CSAPSAGGTGELFF.